This T cell receptor beta chain was found in a study of cytomegalovirus exposure and HLA in healthy donors. As for the study in general: It was reported in a later analysis that the same platform had been used for the 90 to 150 validation repertoires as for the 666 first-cohort repertoires.

Notes on this clone: The antigen is not known.

General study findings and limits: Reported performance of the classifier showed diagnosis of cytomegalovirus status with high specificity and sensitivity. Cytomegalovirus-associated TCR beta chains were listed, numbering some 170.

Sequencing was performed with immunoSEQ multiplex PCR; in TCRdb, only in-frame clones are kept and a portion is missing. The table includes more than 100,000 clones, over 75% detected once. This clonotype was obtained from a young woman in good health and CMV-seropositive. Sequencing was performed on PBMCs.

CDR3 protein: CASSTRTGIYEQYF. The CDR3 nucleotides read TGTGCCAGCAGCACACGGACAGGGATCTACGAGCAGTACTTC. The chain carries TRBV7-8 and TRBJ2-7; 8 nucleotides match TRBD1. Germline assignment: CDR1 SGHVS and CDR2 FQNEAQ. The CDR3 runs to 14 residues. J was trimmed by 3 bases and V by 5 bases; bases with no gene match: 6.